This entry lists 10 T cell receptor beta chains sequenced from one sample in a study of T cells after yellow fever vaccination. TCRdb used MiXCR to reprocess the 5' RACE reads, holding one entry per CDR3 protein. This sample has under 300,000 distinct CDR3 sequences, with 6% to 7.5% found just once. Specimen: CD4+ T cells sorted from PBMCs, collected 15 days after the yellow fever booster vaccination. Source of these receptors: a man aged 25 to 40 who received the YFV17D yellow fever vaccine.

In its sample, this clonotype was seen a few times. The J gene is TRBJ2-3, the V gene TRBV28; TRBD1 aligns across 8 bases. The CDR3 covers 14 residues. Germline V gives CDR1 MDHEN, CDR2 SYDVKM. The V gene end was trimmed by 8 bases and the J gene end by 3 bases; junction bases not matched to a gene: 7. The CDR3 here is CASHPQGATDTQYF. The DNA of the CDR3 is TGTGCCAGCCACCCGCAGGGGGCAACAGATACGCAGTATTTT. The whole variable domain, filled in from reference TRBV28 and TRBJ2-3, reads DVKVTQSSRYLVKRTGEKVFLECVQDMDHENMFWYRQDPGLGLRLIYFSYDVKMKEKGDIPEGYSVSREKKERFSLILESASTNQTSMYLCASHPQGATDTQYFGPGTRLTVL.

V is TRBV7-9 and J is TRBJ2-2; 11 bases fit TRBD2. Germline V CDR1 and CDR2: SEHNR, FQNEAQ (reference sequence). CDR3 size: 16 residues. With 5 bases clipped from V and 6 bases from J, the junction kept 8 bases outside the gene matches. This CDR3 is CASSNPGTSGPGELFF. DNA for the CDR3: TGTGCCAGCAGCAACCCAGGGACTAGCGGTCCCGGGGAGCTGTTTTTT.

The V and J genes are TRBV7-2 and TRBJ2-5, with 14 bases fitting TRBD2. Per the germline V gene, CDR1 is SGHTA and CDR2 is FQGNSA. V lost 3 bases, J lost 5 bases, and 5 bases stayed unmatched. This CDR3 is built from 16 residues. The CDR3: CASSFGTSGSWETQYF. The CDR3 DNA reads TGTGCCAGCAGCTTCGGGACTAGCGGGAGCTGGGAGACCCAGTACTTC.

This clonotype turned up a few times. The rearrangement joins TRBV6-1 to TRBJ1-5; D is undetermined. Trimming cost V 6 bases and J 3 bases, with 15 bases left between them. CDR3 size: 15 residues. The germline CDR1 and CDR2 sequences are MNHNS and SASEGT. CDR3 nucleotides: TGTGCCAGCAGACTAGGGTTGGGGAACAATCAGCCCCAGCATTTT. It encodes CASRLGLGNNQPQHF.

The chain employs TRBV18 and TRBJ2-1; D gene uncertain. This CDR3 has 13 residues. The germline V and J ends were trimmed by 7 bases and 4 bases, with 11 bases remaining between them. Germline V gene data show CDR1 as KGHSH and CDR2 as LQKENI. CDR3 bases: TGTGCCAGCTTACCGGATAATTACAATGAGCAGTTCTTC. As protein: CASLPDNYNEQFF.

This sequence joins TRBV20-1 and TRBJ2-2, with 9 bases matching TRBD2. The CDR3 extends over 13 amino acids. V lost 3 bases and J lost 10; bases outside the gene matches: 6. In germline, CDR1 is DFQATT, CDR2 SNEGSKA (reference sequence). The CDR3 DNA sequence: TGCAGTGCTAGGCCTCTAGCGGGACTGGAGCTGTTTTTT. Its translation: CSARPLAGLELFF.

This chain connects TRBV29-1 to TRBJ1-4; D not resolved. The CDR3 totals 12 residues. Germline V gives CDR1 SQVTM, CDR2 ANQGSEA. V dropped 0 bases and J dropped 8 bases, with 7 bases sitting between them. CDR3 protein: CSVEDLGEKLFF. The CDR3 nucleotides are TGCAGCGTTGAAGATCTGGGAGAAAAACTGTTTTTT.

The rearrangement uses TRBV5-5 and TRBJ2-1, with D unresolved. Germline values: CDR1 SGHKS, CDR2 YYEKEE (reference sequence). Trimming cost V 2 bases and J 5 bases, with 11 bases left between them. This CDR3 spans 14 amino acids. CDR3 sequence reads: CASSLLVSNNEQFF. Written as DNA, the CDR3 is TGTGCCAGCAGCTTATTGGTGTCTAACAATGAGCAGTTCTTC.

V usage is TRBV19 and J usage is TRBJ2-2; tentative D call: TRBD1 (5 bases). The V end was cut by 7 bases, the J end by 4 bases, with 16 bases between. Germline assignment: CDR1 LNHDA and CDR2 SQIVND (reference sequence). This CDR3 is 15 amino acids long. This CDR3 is CASTIGQGSTGELFF. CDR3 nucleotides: TGTGCCAGTACCATTGGGCAGGGATCCACCGGGGAGCTGTTTTTT. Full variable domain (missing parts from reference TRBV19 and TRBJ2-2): DGGITQSPKYLFRKEGQNVTLSCEQNLNHDAMYWYRQDPGQGLRLIYYSQIVNDFQKGDIAEGYSVSREKKESFPLTVTSAQKNPTAFYLCASTIGQGSTGELFFGEGSRLTVL.

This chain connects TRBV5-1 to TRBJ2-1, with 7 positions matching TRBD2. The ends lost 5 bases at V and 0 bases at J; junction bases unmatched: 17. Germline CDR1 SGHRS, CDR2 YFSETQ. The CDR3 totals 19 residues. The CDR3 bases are TGCGCCAGCAGGGGAAAGACTAGCCTCGCGGGACGCTCCTACAATGAGCAGTTCTTC. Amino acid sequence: CASRGKTSLAGRSYNEQFF.